This T cell receptor beta chain stems from a study of T cell responses to AZD1222 COVID-19 vaccine. Generated by immunoSEQ multiplex PCR, the TCRdb table keeps only in-frame clones and is missing some. The sample consists of about 140,000 clones, about nine tenths of them appearing once. Study outcomes and limitations: Every sample of the repertoires postdated the peak T cell response. Spike-specific TCR breadth and depth went up after people got two AZD1222 doses. The study found vaccine-associated CD4 TCRs spanning spike, dominant at 160-218 and 743-854.

The CDR3 is 19 amino acids. V lost 0 bases to trimming and J lost 6 bases; unmatched junction nucleotides: 12. Germline V gene data show CDR1 as SGHRS and CDR2 as YFSETQ. With regard to this clone: Its antigen remains unidentified.

The sequenced sample was peripheral blood, obtained on day 0 of AZD1222 vaccination. The chain combines TRBV5-1 with TRBJ1-4, with TRBD1 identical over 12 bases. This sequence was found in an adult in good health. CDR3 sequence reads: CASSLAVGTGGARYEKLFF. The CDR3, as DNA: TGCGCCAGCAGCTTGGCCGTCGGGACAGGGGGCGCTAGGTATGAAAAACTGTTTTTT.